This T cell receptor beta chain was sequenced in a study of blood T cell repertoires in COVID-19. In the study overall: The cDNA or gDNA used as material had been derived from T cells, B-cell-depleted T cells, or PBMCs.

Germline lookup yields CDR1 LGHDT and CDR2 YNNKEL (reference sequence). V was pared by 6 bases and J by 3 bases, with 8 bases of the junction left unmatched. The CDR3 has 17 amino acids. Profiling relied on immunoSEQ multiplex PCR, and the TCRdb table lists in-frame clones only, not all of them. The sample yields approximately 300,000 clones, around 87% seen once. The sequenced sample was PBMCs or T cells enriched from blood (not recorded which). The chain uses TRBV3-1 (or the pseudogene TRBV3-2) and TRBJ2-2; 12 bases fit TRBD2. The receptor comes from a woman aged 25-40 years who had recovered from COVID-19. The CDR3 DNA follows: TGTGCCAGCAGTGAAGTCGCTAGCGGGGGGGACACCGGGGAGCTGTTTTTT. Its translation is CASSEVASGGDTGELFF.